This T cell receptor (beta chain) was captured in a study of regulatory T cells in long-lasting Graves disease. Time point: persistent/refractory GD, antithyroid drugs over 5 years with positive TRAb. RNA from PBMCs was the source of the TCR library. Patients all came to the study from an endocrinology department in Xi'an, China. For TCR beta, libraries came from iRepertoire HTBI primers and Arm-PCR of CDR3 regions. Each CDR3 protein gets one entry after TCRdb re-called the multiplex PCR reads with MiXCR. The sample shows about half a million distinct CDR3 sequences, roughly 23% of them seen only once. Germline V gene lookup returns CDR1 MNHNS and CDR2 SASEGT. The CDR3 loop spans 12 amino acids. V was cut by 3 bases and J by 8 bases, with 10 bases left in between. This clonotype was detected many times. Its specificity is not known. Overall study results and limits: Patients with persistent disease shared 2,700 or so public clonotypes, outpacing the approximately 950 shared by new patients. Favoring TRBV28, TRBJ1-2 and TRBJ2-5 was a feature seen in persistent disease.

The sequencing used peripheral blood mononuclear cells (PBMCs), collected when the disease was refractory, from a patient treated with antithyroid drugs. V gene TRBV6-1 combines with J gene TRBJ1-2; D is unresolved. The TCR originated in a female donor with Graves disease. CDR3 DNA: TGTGCCAGCAGTGACCTTCCAGACGGCTACACCTTC. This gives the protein CASSDLPDGYTF.